This is a list of T cell receptor beta chains from one sample in a study of PD-L1 blockade in urothelial cancer. The method was immunoSEQ multiplex PCR; TCRdb's version includes in-frame clones alone and lacks a portion of them. The table lists tens of thousands of clones, 70% to 85% of them singletons. The sequencing here drew on PBMCs, taken around atezolizumab (anti-PD-L1) treatment. The origin of the receptors is an older man with urothelial cancer. Both conserved end residues are part of each CDR3. The D gene is left open where the match is weak. The size of a clone is reported for some rows only, either as once, few or many, or as a class for expanded clones.

.	.	TRBJ1-1	TRBV5-1	CASSLALRRNTEAFF	TGCGCCAGCAGCTTGGCCCTCAGGCGGAACACTGAAGCTTTCTTT
TRBD1	.	TRBJ1-5	TRBV4-1	CASSQNPGQGSNQPQHF	TGCGCCAGCAGCCAAAACCCGGGACAGGGATCCAATCAGCCCCAGCATTTT
TRBD1	few	TRBJ2-1	TRBV27	CASSFTGDHNEQFF	TGTGCCAGCAGTTTTACAGGGGACCACAATGAGCAGTTCTTC
.	many	TRBJ1-2	TRBV15	CATSRELVADYGYTF	TGTGCCACCAGCAGAGAATTAGTGGCGGATTATGGCTACACCTTC
TRBD1	.	TRBJ1-2	TRBV5-4	CASSPRTGTAYGYTF	TGTGCCAGCAGCCCACGAACCGGGACAGCCTATGGCTACACCTTC
.	.	TRBJ1-4	TRBV11-2	CASSSVLEKLFF	TGTGCCAGCAGCTCAGTCTTGGAAAAACTGTTTTTT
TRBD1	few	TRBJ2-7	TRBV7-8	CASGTGYEQYF	TGTGCCAGCGGGACAGGCTACGAGCAGTACTTC
TRBD1	.	TRBJ2-2	TRBV7-2	CASSRDSGGTGELFF	TGTGCCAGCAGCCGGGACAGTGGTGGCACCGGGGAGCTGTTTTTT
.	.	TRBJ1-1	TRBV20-1	CSAAVVTEAFF	TGCAGTGCTGCAGTCGTAACTGAAGCTTTCTTT
.	.	TRBJ2-5	TRBV6-5	CATRQGGTETQYF	TGTGCCACCCGACAGGGAGGTACAGAGACCCAGTACTTC
.	.	TRBJ1-6	TRBV14	CASSQETLNSPLHF	TGTGCCAGCAGCCAAGAGACTCTAAATTCACCCCTCCACTTT
TRBD2	once	TRBJ2-3	TRBV10-3	CAISSGTSGGIGTDTQYF	TGTGCCATCAGTTCCGGGACTAGCGGGGGTATAGGGACAGATACGCAGTATTTT
.	.	TRBJ1-1	TRBV18	CASSPPDRGTEAFF	TGTGCCAGCTCACCCCCCGACCGGGGGACTGAAGCTTTCTTT
TRBD2	.	TRBJ2-3	TRBV7-2	CASRQSGAATDTQYF	TGTGCCAGCAGACAGAGCGGGGCCGCCACAGATACGCAGTATTTT
TRBD2	.	TRBJ2-3	TRBV5-4	CASRGGLAEGDTQYF	TGTGCCAGCAGAGGGGGACTAGCGGAGGGAGATACGCAGTATTTT
.	.	TRBJ2-3	TRBV5-4	CASSQDGGRDTQYF	TGTGCCAGCAGCCAGGACGGAGGGCGGGATACGCAGTATTTT
.	.	TRBJ1-1	TRBV29-1	CSVVPWQSNTEAFF	TGCAGCGTTGTCCCGTGGCAGTCCAACACTGAAGCTTTCTTT
.	few	TRBJ1-2	TRBV19	CASSKQAYGYTF	TGTGCCAGTAGTAAACAGGCATATGGCTACACCTTC
.	.	TRBJ2-2	TRBV6-1	CASSQGNTGELFF	TGTGCCAGCAGTCAGGGAAACACCGGGGAGCTGTTTTTT
.	.	TRBJ1-4	TRBV30	CAWSVRGRGGKLFF	TGTGCCTGGAGTGTACGAGGGAGGGGAGGGAAACTGTTTTTT
TRBD1	few	TRBJ2-5	TRBV9	CASSVIGQGMETQYF	TGTGCCAGCAGCGTAATCGGACAGGGAATGGAGACCCAGTACTTC
.	.	TRBJ2-1	TRBV21-1	CASSKERTSSYNEQFF	TGTGCCAGCAGCAAAGAACGGACTAGCAGTTACAATGAGCAGTTCTTC
.	once	TRBJ2-5	TRBV12-5	CASGRGGGETQYF	TGTGCTAGTGGCCGCGGCGGGGGCGAGACCCAGTACTTC
TRBD1	.	TRBJ1-6	TRBV4-2	CASGNTGAYNSPLHF	TGTGCCAGCGGAAATACAGGGGCCTATAATTCACCCCTCCACTTT
.	.	TRBJ1-2	TRBV6-1	CASSRGGYGYTF	TGTGCCAGCAGTAGGGGGGGGTATGGCTACACCTTC
.	.	TRBJ1-1	TRBV21-1	CASSKVWLGGKNTEAFF	TGTGCCAGCAGCAAAGTGTGGTTAGGGGGAAAGAACACTGAAGCTTTCTTT
TRBD1	.	TRBJ2-5	TRBV7-2	CASSLWQGAGETQYF	TGTGCCAGCAGCTTATGGCAGGGGGCAGGGGAGACCCAGTACTTC
TRBD2	.	TRBJ2-1	TRBV19	CASSPRLSGGAGENEQFF	TGTGCCAGTAGCCCCCGTTTGAGCGGGGGGGCAGGTGAAAATGAGCAGTTCTTC